This T cell receptor (beta chain) emerged from a study of CXCR3-negative and CXCR3-positive naive CD8 T cells. At the level of the study: Sequencing gave some 140 million TRB reads overall, about 1.5 +/- 0.3 million per library. Broader study findings: The level of CXCR3 expression partially decreased after cryopreservation; the majority of assays used fresh PBMCs. Naive subsets were similarly diverse, while memory CD8+ repertoires were much less diverse. Both naive subsets, CXCR3-negative and CXCR3-positive, displayed similar TRBV-TRBJ usage, unlike memory cells. For CXCR3-positive naive cells, TRB CDR3s were more hydrophobic than those of CXCR3-negative naive cells.

CDR3 length: 17 amino acids. Germline V lookup: CDR1 SGDLS, CDR2 YYNGEE. On this clonotype itself: Its specificity is unknown.

It was by 5' RACE with UMI labels that the TRB cDNA libraries were prepared. TCRdb reprocessed the 5' RACE reads and keeps a single row for each CDR3 protein, giving no DNA. Its table records 110,000 or so distinct CDR3 sequences. The TCR originated in a human donor in good health. Some clones in this sample may be carry-over from other donors' samples. Sequenced: naive CXCR3+ CD8+ T cells from blood. This sample's subset: CD45RO-CCR7+CD27+CD95- naive CD8+ T cells expressing CXCR3 (TNR3+). The genes are TRBV9 and TRBJ2-2; TCRdb lists TRBD2, though no DNA is available to test this call. CDR3 sequence: CASSSRLAGAWAGELFF.